The 2 T cell receptor beta chains below all came from one sample that was sequenced in a study of shared clonotypes between healthy human individuals. Naive CD8 cells lacked CD45RO and underwent positive selection for CCR7, leaving out terminally differentiated effector memory CD45RA+ cells. Measured with immunoSEQ multiplex PCR; TCRdb has only the in-frame clones, and not every one. The sample records approximately 2,200,000 clones, just over 90% being singletons. Material for sequencing was naive CD8+ T cells from PBMCs. Receptor source: a man in his late teens or twenties in good health. Some clones in this sample may be carry-over from other donors' samples.

This chain connects TRBV9 to TRBJ2-2, with D maybe TRBD1 (6 bases). The CDR3 totals 16 residues. V was pared by 0 bases and J by 2 bases, with 11 bases between. Per the germline V gene, CDR1 is SGDLS and CDR2 is YYNGEE. The CDR3 coding sequence is TGTGCCAGCAGCGTAGTGGGGGCGACAAACACCGGGGAGCTGTTTTTT. Its protein is CASSVVGATNTGELFF.

V gene TRBV7-3 combines with J gene TRBJ2-2; 12 nucleotides agree with TRBD2. CDR3 length equals 17 residues. Germline CDR1 reads SGHTA; CDR2 reads FQGTGA. After removal of 5 bases from V and 3 bases from J, the junction contained 7 bases not matched to a gene. CDR3 sequence (DNA): TGTGCCAGCAGCCTCCCACTAGCGGGAGGTGACACCGGGGAGCTGTTTTTT. It specifies CASSLPLAGGDTGELFF.